The T cell receptor beta chain under discussion was sequenced for a study of blood T cell repertoires in COVID-19. Across the study: The United States, Italy and Spain were the sources of the acute and convalescent COVID-19 samples. T cells, B-cell-depleted T cells, or PBMCs supplied cDNA or gDNA.

Between the trimmed V and J ends, which lost 3 bases and 4 bases, there was a span of 14 bases. The CDR3 runs 15 residues. CDR1 SGHRS and CDR2 YFSETQ come from the germline V gene. Original methodology: Amplification of reference gene primers provided the estimated nucleated cell counts. Clones were sequenced by immunoSEQ multiplex PCR, and TCRdb holds only the in-frame ones, with some missing. V, J and clone size are taken as reported in that table, and D and trimming were inferred from the DNA itself. The sample includes a few hundred thousand clones, about 86% of them seen just once. Sequencing was carried out using peripheral blood. The genes are TRBV5-1 and TRBJ2-1; possible D gene TRBD1, 5 bases. This sequence originates from a woman between 50 and 59 years old with acute or convalescent COVID-19. The CDR3 DNA follows: TGCGCCAGCAGCTCGACAGATTCTAAATACAATGAGCAGTTCTTC. This encodes CASSSTDSKYNEQFF.